These 27 T cell receptor beta chains were sequenced from one sample in a study of cytomegalovirus exposure and HLA in healthy donors. Sequencing was performed with immunoSEQ multiplex PCR; in TCRdb, only in-frame clones are kept and a portion is missing. The sample includes about 130,000 clones, around 90% of them seen just once. Sequenced input: PBMCs. These receptors all stem from a woman in her 30s in good health and CMV-seropositive.

The chain recombines TRBV10-2 with TRBJ2-1; 8 bases map to TRBD2. Per germline, CDR1 WSHSY and CDR2 SAAADI. This CDR3 has 15 amino acids. The ends lost 1 base at V and 8 bases at J; junction bases unmatched: 7. CDR3 in amino acids: CASSEYGGRLDEQFF. The CDR3 DNA sequence: TGCGCCAGCAGTGAGTATGGCGGGAGGTTGGATGAGCAGTTCTTC.

The rearrangement uses TRBV5-1 and TRBJ2-5, with a weak D call TRBD1 (5 bases). V lost 3 bases and J lost 10, with 16 bases in between. CDR3 size: 13 residues. Germline lookup yields CDR1 SGHRS and CDR2 YFSETQ. CDR3 loop: CASSYDSYLFQYF. CDR3 coding DNA: TGCGCCAGCAGCTACGACAGCTACCTTTTCCAGTACTTC.

This chain connects TRBV29-1 to TRBJ2-7, with D perhaps matching TRBD2 (5 bases). Germline values: CDR1 SQVTM, CDR2 ANQGSEA. The germline V and J ends were trimmed by 1 base and 3 bases, with 10 bases remaining between them. CDR3 length equals 13 residues. The CDR3, as DNA: TGCAGCGTTGAAGGGCAGACTAACTACGAGCAGTACTTC. Protein sequence: CSVEGQTNYEQYF.

The genes are TRBV9 and TRBJ2-3; D is possibly TRBD2 (6 bases). The CDR3 has 16 residues. Germline CDR1 reads SGDLS; CDR2 reads YYNGEE. Trimming removed 3 bases at V and 1 base at J, with 15 bases between. As DNA, the CDR3 is TGTGCCAGCAGCGGTGAGGGAGGAGGGGGCACAGATACGCAGTATTTT. It specifies CASSGEGGGGTDTQYF. Drawing the rest from reference TRBV9 and TRBJ2-3, the complete variable domain is DSGVTQTPKHLITATGQRVTLRCSPRSGDLSVYWYQQSLDQGLQFLIQYYNGEERAKGNILERFSAQQFPDLHSELNLSSLELGDSALYFCASSGEGGGGTDTQYFGPGTRLTVL.

The table lists this clone with a count of one. V usage is TRBV2 and J usage is TRBJ2-6; TRBD1 matches 12 bases. CDR1 SNHLY and CDR2 FYNNEI come from the germline V gene. Trimming removed 8 bases from V and 1 base from J; junction bases left unmatched: 3. The CDR3 runs 16 residues. The CDR3 region has the DNA TGTGCCAGCTCGGGACAGGGGGCGTCTGGGGCCAACGTCCTGACTTTC. It is translated as CASSGQGASGANVLTF.

The chain employs TRBV7-9 and TRBJ2-2; 13 bases agree with TRBD2. CDR3 size: 17 residues. V was clipped by 5 bases and J by 0 bases; unmatched bases: 3. Germline loops: CDR1 SEHNR, CDR2 FQNEAQ (reference sequence). This CDR3 reads CASSPGTSGANTGELFF. Here the CDR3 DNA reads TGTGCCAGCAGCCCCGGGACTAGCGGGGCGAACACCGGGGAGCTGTTTTTT.

The chain employs TRBV7-9 and TRBJ2-7, with D uncertain. Trimming cost V 2 bases and J 3 bases, with 5 bases left between them. This CDR3 comprises 12 residues. CDR1 SEHNR and CDR2 FQNEAQ come from the germline V gene (reference sequence). The DNA of the CDR3 is TGTGCCAGCAGCTTAAGCAACTACGAGCAGTACTTC. It codes for CASSLSNYEQYF.

The chain recombines TRBV28 with TRBJ2-7; 8 bases fit TRBD1. This CDR3 is built from 14 residues. V lost 8 bases to trimming and J lost 1 base; unmatched junction nucleotides: 7. Germline CDR1 and CDR2: MDHEN and SYDVKM. In DNA, the CDR3 is TGTGCCAGCTTCGGACAGGGTGGATCCTACGAGCAGTACTTC. This gives the protein CASFGQGGSYEQYF.

The CDR3 sequence is CASSLAGGPYNEQFF. The DNA for the CDR3 is TGTGCCAGCAGCCTGGCGGGGGGCCCCTACAATGAGCAGTTCTTC. V is TRBV27 and J is TRBJ2-1; 8 bases are shared with TRBD2. This CDR3 has 15 amino acids. CDR1 is MNHEY, CDR2 SMNVEV, per germline (reference sequence). V was clipped by 6 bases and J by 2 bases; unmatched bases: 6.

The J gene is TRBJ1-2, the V gene TRBV7-2, with D unresolved. Germline V gene lookup returns CDR1 SGHTA and CDR2 FQGNSA. This CDR3 is built from 14 residues. The V end lost 5 bases, the J end lost 0 bases, and 10 bases lay between the germline ends. Written as DNA, the CDR3 is TGTGCCAGCAGCCTAGATTTAGCTAACTATGGCTACACCTTC. It is translated as CASSLDLANYGYTF.

The rearrangement links TRBV29-1 to TRBJ2-5; 8 bases agree with TRBD2. V trimming: 3 bases; J trimming: 4 bases; junction bases outside the gene matches: 7. Germline lookup yields CDR1 SQVTM and CDR2 ANQGSEA. The CDR3 is 14 amino acids. The CDR3 protein is CSVDGSGAAETQYF. The CDR3 region has the DNA TGCAGCGTTGACGGTAGCGGGGCCGCAGAGACCCAGTACTTC.

The genes are TRBV29-1 and TRBJ2-2, with TRBD1 as a possible D gene (5 bases). The CDR3 contains 12 residues. Trimming left V 7 bases short and J 3 bases short, with 9 bases between. The germline CDR1 and CDR2 sequences are SQVTM and ANQGSEA. CDR3 DNA sequence: TGCAGCGCCCTGACAGACACCGGGGAGCTGTTTTTT. Its protein is CSALTDTGELFF.

V usage is TRBV19 and J usage is TRBJ1-4; 8 bases map to TRBD1. The junction had 11 bases not matched to a gene; V was cut back by 7 bases and J by 7 bases. Germline CDR1 reads LNHDA; CDR2 reads SQIVND (reference sequence). The CDR3 has 15 residues. CDR3 protein: CASNKQGVVGEKLFF. The CDR3 region has the DNA TGTGCCAGTAATAAACAGGGGGTCGTAGGTGAAAAACTGTTTTTT.

The chain links TRBV27 to TRBJ2-5; 8 bases fit TRBD1. The CDR3 runs 14 residues. Germline loops: CDR1 MNHEY, CDR2 SMNVEV (reference sequence). Trimming took 5 bases from V and 4 from J; bases not matched to a gene: 6. The CDR3 region has the DNA TGTGCCAGCAGTCGTGGACAGGGAAGAGAGACCCAGTACTTC. Translated, it gives CASSRGQGRETQYF.

V gene TRBV2 combines with J gene TRBJ1-4; D gene ambiguous. The V end was cut by 6 bases, the J end by 3 bases, with 11 bases between. This CDR3 contains 14 residues. The germline CDR1 and CDR2 sequences are SNHLY and FYNNEI. The CDR3 region is CASRPRRPNEKLFF. In nucleotides, the CDR3 is TGTGCCAGCAGGCCGCGCCGTCCTAATGAAAAACTGTTTTTT. Full variable domain (rest looked up from reference TRBV2 and TRBJ1-4): EPEVTQTPSHQVTQMGQEVILRCVPISNHLYFYWYRQILGQKVEFLVSFYNNEISEKSEIFDDQFSVERPDGSNFTLKIRSTKLEDSAMYFCASRPRRPNEKLFFGSGTQLSVL.

This sequence joins TRBV23-1 and TRBJ2-7; perhaps TRBD2 as D (6 bases). TRBV23-1 is an ORF, and what it does is uncertain. V was shortened by 3 bases and J by 5 bases, with 23 bases between the two germline ends. The CDR3 length is 17 residues. This CDR3 is CASSHRGTPGTPDEQYF. CDR3 in DNA: TGCGCCAGCAGTCACCGCGGGACCCCCGGGACCCCCGACGAGCAGTACTTC.

This chain uses TRBV5-7 with TRBJ1-4; D ambiguous. TRBV5-7 is an ORF, and what it does is uncertain. Trimming removed 3 bases at V and 6 bases at J, with 24 bases between. This CDR3 is built from 18 residues. The CDR3 nucleotides read TGTGCCAGCAGCTATTTCCCCAAACGACCGAGGAAAGATGAAAAACTGTTTTTT. Protein product: CASSYFPKRPRKDEKLFF.

The V call is TRBV2, the J call TRBJ1-4, with no clear D. Trimming took off 10 bases at V and 5 bases at J, with 17 bases between the two ends. Per germline, CDR1 SNHLY and CDR2 FYNNEI. The CDR3 is 14 residues long. The CDR3 region has the DNA TGTGCCACAACGGTTCACAGCTGGAATGAAAAACTGTTTTTT. It codes for CATTVHSWNEKLFF.

This chain uses TRBV20-1 with TRBJ1-2, with D hard to call. This CDR3 has 9 residues. With 8 bases removed from V and 8 bases from J, the gap between germline ends came to 9 bases. Germline CDR1 reads DFQATT; CDR2 reads SNEGSKA (reference sequence). The CDR3 nucleotides read TGCAGTCCGGGAGGAGGCTACACCTTC. Translation: CSPGGGYTF.

The J gene is TRBJ1-2, the V gene TRBV7-2; D is possibly TRBD1 (6 bases). V lost 5 bases and J 8 bases, leaving 15 bases between the germline ends. The germline V gene encodes CDR1 SGHTA and CDR2 FQGNSA. The CDR3 sequence is 13 residues long. The DNA for the CDR3 is TGTGCCAGCAGCCCAGGGACACCGGGCGGCTACACCTTC. As protein: CASSPGTPGGYTF.

J is TRBJ2-1 and V is TRBV5-1, with a weak D call TRBD2 (6 bases). Between the trimmed V and J ends, which lost 2 bases and 7 bases, there was a span of 13 bases. The CDR3 extends over 14 amino acids. Germline V gene data show CDR1 as SGHRS and CDR2 as YFSETQ. In DNA, the CDR3 is TGCGCCAGCAGCTTTTCCGGGGAGGAAAATGAGCAGTTCTTC. Translation gives CASSFSGEENEQFF.

The rearrangement links TRBV9 to TRBJ2-1; TRBD1 is a possible D gene (6 bases). The CDR3 totals 16 residues. V dropped 3 bases and J dropped 6 bases, with 19 bases sitting between them. Germline CDR1 and CDR2: SGDLS and YYNGEE. The CDR3 loop reads CASSARTAPGLNEQFF. CDR3 nucleotide sequence: TGTGCCAGCAGCGCCCGGACAGCCCCTGGACTCAATGAGCAGTTCTTC.

About this clone: Additional DNA sequences in this sample encode the identical CDR3. The chain is built from TRBV19 and TRBJ2-7; D perhaps matches TRBD2 (5 bases). Between the trimmed V and J ends, which lost 3 bases and 4 bases, there was a span of 16 bases. This CDR3 contains 15 residues. In germline, CDR1 is LNHDA, CDR2 SQIVND (reference sequence). The CDR3 bases are TGTGCCAGTAGTATTGTGGCCGGGGAAGGGTACGAGCAGTACTTC. The encoded protein is CASSIVAGEGYEQYF. Based on the CDR3 plus reference TRBV19 and TRBJ2-7, the full variable domain is DGGITQSPKYLFRKEGQNVTLSCEQNLNHDAMYWYRQDPGQGLRLIYYSQIVNDFQKGDIAEGYSVSREKKESFPLTVTSAQKNPTAFYLCASSIVAGEGYEQYFGPGTRLTVT.

This chain joins TRBV9 and TRBJ2-2; 10 bases are shared with TRBD2. The germline gives CDR1 SGDLS, CDR2 YYNGEE. Unmatched junction bases numbered 5, after V lost 0 bases and J lost 0 bases. The CDR3 has 18 residues. The CDR3 sequence is CASSVAPLAGANTGELFF. CDR3 DNA sequence: TGTGCCAGCAGCGTAGCCCCTCTAGCGGGAGCGAACACCGGGGAGCTGTTTTTT.

The chain joins TRBV18 to TRBJ1-6; D gene ambiguous. Between the trimmed V and J ends, which lost 4 bases and 0 bases, there was a span of 10 bases. The CDR3 totals 16 residues. Germline V gene data show CDR1 as KGHSH and CDR2 as LQKENI. In DNA form, the CDR3 reads TGTGCCAGCTCACGAACCGCGGCCTCCTATAATTCACCCCTCCACTTT. Residues: CASSRTAASYNSPLHF.

The chain links TRBV27 to TRBJ1-4; perhaps TRBD1 as D (5 bases). V gave up 2 bases and J gave up 3 bases, with 16 bases separating them. The CDR3 is 17 amino acids. Germline CDR1 is MNHEY and CDR2 is SMNVEV (reference sequence). The CDR3: CASSLRFLGGANEKLFF. The CDR3 bases are TGTGCCAGCAGTTTACGCTTCTTGGGGGGGGCTAATGAAAAACTGTTTTTT. The variable domain in full, completed from reference TRBV27 and TRBJ1-4, reads EAQVTQNPRYLITVTGKKLTVTCSQNMNHEYMSWYRQDPGLGLRQIYYSMNVEVTDKGDVPEGYKVSRKEKRNFPLILESPSPNQTSLYFCASSLRFLGGANEKLFFGSGTQLSVL.

The chain joins TRBV5-1 to TRBJ2-2, with D perhaps matching TRBD2 (6 bases). This CDR3 is built from 15 residues. V was pared by 5 bases and J by 7 bases, with 18 bases between. The V gene's germline CDR1 is SGHRS and CDR2 YFSETQ. CDR3 nucleotide sequence: TGCGCCAGCAGAGGCAGGGCAGGAGGGGACGGGGAGCTGTTTTTT. This translates into CASRGRAGGDGELFF. Full variable domain (remainder filled in from reference TRBV5-1 and TRBJ2-2): KAGVTQTPRYLIKTRGQQVTLSCSPISGHRSVSWYQQTPGQGLQFLFEYFSETQRNKGNFPGRFSGRQFSNSRSEMNVSTLELGDSALYLCASRGRAGGDGELFFGEGSRLTVL.